This record looks at one T cell receptor beta chain sequence and its context. This record comes from a study of blood T cell repertoires in COVID-19. At the level of the study: The samples span acute and convalescent COVID-19 from the United States, Italy and Spain. T cells, B-cell-depleted T cells, or PBMCs supplied cDNA or gDNA.

Produced via immunoSEQ multiplex PCR; TCRdb's table is partial and in-frame only. The table lists roughly 110,000 clones, roughly 80% of them singletons. With 6 bases clipped from V and 3 bases from J, the junction kept 13 bases outside the gene matches. There are 18 residues in the CDR3. Germline V gene lookup returns CDR1 MNHEY and CDR2 SMNVEV (reference sequence). The chain recombines TRBV27 with TRBJ2-3; 12 positions agree with TRBD2. The clonotype was recovered from a man aged 45-65 years with acute or convalescent COVID-19. What was sequenced was peripheral blood. CDR3 in amino acids: CASRIGLAGGPVTDTQYF. The CDR3 region has the DNA TGTGCCAGCAGGATCGGGCTAGCGGGGGGGCCCGTGACAGATACGCAGTATTTT.